Here is one T cell receptor beta chain with its context. Its target is not known. TCRdb re-derived calls from the 5' RACE reads in MiXCR, one entry per CDR3 protein. The sample comprises a few hundred thousand distinct CDR3 sequences, roughly 8.6% of which are singletons, and 5.5% to 9% rests with the top ten. The sample is drawn from a study of identical twins. Study-level points and caveats: Partial confounding of zero-insertion analyses by invariant MAIT and iNKT cells was possible. Beta out-of-frame sequences displayed a weaker excess of sharing between twins. Insertion counts were lower in abundant cord blood beta clonotypes, a trend that memory repertoires did not show.

The CDR3 sequence is 15 residues long. The V end was cut by 0 bases, the J end by 0 bases, with 12 bases between. Germline assignment: CDR1 SQVTM and CDR2 ANQGSEA. These records were also assigned to another study, of yellow fever vaccine responses in identical twins.

This receptor was obtained from a woman between 18 and 30 years old in good health. Sequenced input: CD8+ T cells sorted from blood. The chain links TRBV29-1 to TRBJ2-7; a weak D match, TRBD2 (7 bases). The chain's CDR3 is CSVEEVGGGSYEQYF. As DNA, the CDR3 is TGCAGCGTTGAAGAGGTGGGAGGGGGCTCCTACGAGCAGTACTTC.